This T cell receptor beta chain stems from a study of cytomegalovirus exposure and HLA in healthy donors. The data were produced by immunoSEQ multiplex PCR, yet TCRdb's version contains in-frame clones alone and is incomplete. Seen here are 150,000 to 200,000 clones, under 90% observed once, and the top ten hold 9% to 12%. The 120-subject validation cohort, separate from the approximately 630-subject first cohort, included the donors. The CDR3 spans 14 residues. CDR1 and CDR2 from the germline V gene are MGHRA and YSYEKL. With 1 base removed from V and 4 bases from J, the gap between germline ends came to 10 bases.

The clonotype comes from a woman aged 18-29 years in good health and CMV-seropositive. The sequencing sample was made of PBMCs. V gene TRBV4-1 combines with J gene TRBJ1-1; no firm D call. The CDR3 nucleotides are TGCGCCAGCAGCCAAGCGGGGATGGTCACTGAAGCTTTCTTT. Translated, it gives CASSQAGMVTEAFF.